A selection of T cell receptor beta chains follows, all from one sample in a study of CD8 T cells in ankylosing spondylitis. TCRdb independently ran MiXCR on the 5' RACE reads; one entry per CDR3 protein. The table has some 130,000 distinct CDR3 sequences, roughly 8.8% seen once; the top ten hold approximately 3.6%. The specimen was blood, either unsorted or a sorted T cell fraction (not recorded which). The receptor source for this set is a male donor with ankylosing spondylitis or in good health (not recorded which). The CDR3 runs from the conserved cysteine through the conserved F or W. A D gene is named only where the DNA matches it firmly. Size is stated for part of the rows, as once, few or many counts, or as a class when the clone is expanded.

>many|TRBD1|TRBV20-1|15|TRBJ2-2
TGCAGTGCTAGCCCTACGCGGACAGGGACCGGGGAGCTGTTTTTT
CSASPTRTGTGELFF
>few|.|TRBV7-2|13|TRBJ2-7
TGTGCCAGCAGCTTCAGGAAATACTACGAGCAGTACTTC
CASSFRKYYEQYF
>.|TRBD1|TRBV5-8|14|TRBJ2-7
TGTGCCAGCAGAGGACAGGGTGGTCTGTACGAGCAGTACTTC
CASRGQGGLYEQYF
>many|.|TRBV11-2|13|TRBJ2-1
TGTGCCAGCAGCTTAGTGCCCGACAATGAGCAGTTCTTC
CASSLVPDNEQFF
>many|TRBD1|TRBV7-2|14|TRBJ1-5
TGTGCCAGCAGCTTAGCAGGGGGCCGCCAGCCCCAGCATTTT
CASSLAGGRQPQHF
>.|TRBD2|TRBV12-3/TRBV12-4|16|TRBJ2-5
TGTGCCAGCAGTCCCCACGCGGGGGTGGGGACAGAGACCCAGTACTTC
CASSPHAGVGTETQYF
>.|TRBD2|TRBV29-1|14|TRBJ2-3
TGCAGCGTTGCGACTAGCGGGAGCACAGATACGCAGTATTTT
CSVATSGSTDTQYF
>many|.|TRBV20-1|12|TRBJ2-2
TGCAGTGCTAGAGCGGGGACCGGGGAGCTGTTTTTT
CSARAGTGELFF
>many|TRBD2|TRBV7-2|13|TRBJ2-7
TGTGCCAGCAGCTTAGTAGCGGGGCACGAGCAGTACTTC
CASSLVAGHEQYF
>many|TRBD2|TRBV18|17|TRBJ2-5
TGTGCCAGCTCACCTCCCGGACTAGCGGATTTGGGAGAGACCCAGTACTTC
CASSPPGLADLGETQYF
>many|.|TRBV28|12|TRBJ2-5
TGTGCCAGCAGTTCAAGTGGGGAGACCCAGTACTTC
CASSSSGETQYF
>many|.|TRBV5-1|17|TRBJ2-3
TGCGCCAGCAGGGGTTCGGCGGGACCCCTCCGGACAGATACGCAGTATTTT
CASRGSAGPLRTDTQYF
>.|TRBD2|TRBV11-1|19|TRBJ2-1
TGTGCCAGCAGCTCCCCACCGGGACTAGCGGGAGATGTGTACAATGAGCAGTTCTTC
CASSSPPGLAGDVYNEQFF
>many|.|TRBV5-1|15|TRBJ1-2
TGCGCCAGCACCCGTGGTCAGGGGCTTGTACGAGGCTACACCTTC
CASTRGQGLVRGYTF
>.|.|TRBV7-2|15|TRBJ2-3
TGTGCCAGCAGCGAGCGGAGAGAATGGTGGGATACGCAGTATTTT
CASSERREWWDTQYF
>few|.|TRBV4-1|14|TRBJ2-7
TGCGCCAGCAGCCAAGATGTAGCTAACTACGAGCAGTACTTC
CASSQDVANYEQYF
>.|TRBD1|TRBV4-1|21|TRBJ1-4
TGCGCCAGCAGCCAAGATGTTGTATATCGGGACAGGGTTTCTCCTAATGAAAAACTGTTTTTT
CASSQDVVYRDRVSPNEKLFF
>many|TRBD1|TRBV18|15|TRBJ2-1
TGTGCCAGCTCACCCGACAGGGGGCTAAACAATGAGCAGTTCTTC
CASSPDRGLNNEQFF
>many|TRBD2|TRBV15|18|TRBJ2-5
TGTGCCACCAGCAGAGAGATAATGGGACTAACTAGGGGAGAGACCCAGTACTTC
CATSREIMGLTRGETQYF
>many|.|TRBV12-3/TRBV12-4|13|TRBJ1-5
TGTGCCAGCAGCATCATTAGCAATCAGCCCCAGCATTTT
CASSIISNQPQHF
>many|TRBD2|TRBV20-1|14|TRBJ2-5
TGCAGTGCTCGTAGCGGGGTTCAACAAGAGACCCAGTACTTC
CSARSGVQQETQYF
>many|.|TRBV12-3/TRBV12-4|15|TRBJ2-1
TGTGCCAGCAATTCGGGCGGGTACTCCTACAATGAGCAGTTCTTC
CASNSGGYSYNEQFF
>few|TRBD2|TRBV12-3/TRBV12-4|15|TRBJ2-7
TGTGCCAGCAGTCTAGCGGGAGGGTATTCCTACGAGCAGTACTTC
CASSLAGGYSYEQYF
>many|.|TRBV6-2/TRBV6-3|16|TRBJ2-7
TGTGCCAGCCTACAAATTTCGGGACCCAGCTCCTACGAGCAGTACTTC
CASLQISGPSSYEQYF
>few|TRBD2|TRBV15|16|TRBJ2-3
TGTGCCACCGCGAACAGAGCGGGAAGGCTAGGGGATACGCAGTATTTT
CATANRAGRLGDTQYF
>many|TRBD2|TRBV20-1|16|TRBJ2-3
TGCAGTGCTAGAGCGCGGCTAGCGGGAAAGTCAGATACGCAGTATTTT
CSARARLAGKSDTQYF
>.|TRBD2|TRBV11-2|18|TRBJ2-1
TGTGCCAGCAGCTTAGACCCCACCGGGACTAGCGGGAGCGATGAGCAGTTCTTC
CASSLDPTGTSGSDEQFF
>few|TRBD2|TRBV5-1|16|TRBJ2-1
TGCGCCAGCAGTGCCAGCGGGAGTCGGTCCTACAATGAGCAGTTCTTC
CASSASGSRSYNEQFF
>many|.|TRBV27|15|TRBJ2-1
TGTGCCAGCAGTCCTACTAGCCGGTCCTACAATGAGCAGTTCTTC
CASSPTSRSYNEQFF
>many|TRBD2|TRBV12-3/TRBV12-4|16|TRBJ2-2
TGTGCCAGCAGTCCGTGGACTAGCGGGAGCTCCGGGGAGCTGTTTTTT
CASSPWTSGSSGELFF
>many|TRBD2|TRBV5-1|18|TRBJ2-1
TGCGCCAGCAGCTTGGAGCCTAGCGGGAGATCGGCCTACAATGAGCAGTTCTTC
CASSLEPSGRSAYNEQFF